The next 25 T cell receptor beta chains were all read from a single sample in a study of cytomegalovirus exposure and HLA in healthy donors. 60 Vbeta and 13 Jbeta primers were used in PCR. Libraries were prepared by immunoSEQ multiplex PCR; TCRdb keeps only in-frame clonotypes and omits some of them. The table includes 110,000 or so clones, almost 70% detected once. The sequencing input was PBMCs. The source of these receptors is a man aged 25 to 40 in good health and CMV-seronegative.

In DNA form, the CDR3 reads TGTGCCAGCAGCCACGGGACTAGCGGGAGGGGAGGCAATGAGCAGTTCTTC. Translated, it gives CASSHGTSGRGGNEQFF. The chain uses TRBV7-3 and TRBJ2-1; TRBD2 matches at 16 bases. The ends lost 5 bases at V and 6 bases at J; junction bases unmatched: 7. Germline V gives CDR1 SGHTA, CDR2 FQGTGA. CDR3 length: 17 residues.

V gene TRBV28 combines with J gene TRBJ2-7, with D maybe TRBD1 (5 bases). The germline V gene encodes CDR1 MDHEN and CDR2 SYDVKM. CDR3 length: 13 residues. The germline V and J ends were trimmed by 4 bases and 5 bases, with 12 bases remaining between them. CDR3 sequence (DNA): TGTGCCAGCAGTTCCCCAGGGCCGAACGAGCAGTACTTC. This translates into CASSSPGPNEQYF.

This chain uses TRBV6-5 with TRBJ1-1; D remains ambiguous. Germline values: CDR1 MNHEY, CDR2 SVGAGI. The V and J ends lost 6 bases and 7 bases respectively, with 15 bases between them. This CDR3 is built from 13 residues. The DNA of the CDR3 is TGTGCCAGCAGCCCCTTGAGGGCCCGTGAAGCTTTCTTT. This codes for CASSPLRAREAFF.

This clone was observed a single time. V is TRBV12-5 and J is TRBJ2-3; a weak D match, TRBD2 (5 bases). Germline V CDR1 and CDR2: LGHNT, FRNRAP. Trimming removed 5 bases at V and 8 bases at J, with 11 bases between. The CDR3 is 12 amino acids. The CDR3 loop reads CASGPGRGTQYF. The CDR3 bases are TGTGCTAGTGGTCCCGGCCGGGGTACGCAGTATTTT.

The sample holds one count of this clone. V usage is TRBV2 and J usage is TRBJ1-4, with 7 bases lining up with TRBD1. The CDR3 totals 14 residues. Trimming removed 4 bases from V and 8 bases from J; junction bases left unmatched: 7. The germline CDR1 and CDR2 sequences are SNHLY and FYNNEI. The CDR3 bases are TGTGCCAGCAGTGGAGGGGGCGCGTACGAAAAACTGTTTTTT. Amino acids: CASSGGGAYEKLFF.

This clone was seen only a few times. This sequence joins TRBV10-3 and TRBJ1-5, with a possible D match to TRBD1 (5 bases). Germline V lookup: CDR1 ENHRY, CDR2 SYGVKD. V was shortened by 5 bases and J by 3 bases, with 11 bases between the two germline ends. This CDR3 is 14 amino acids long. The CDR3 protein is CAISRGPDNQPQHF. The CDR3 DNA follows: TGTGCCATCAGTAGGGGCCCAGACAATCAGCCCCAGCATTTT.

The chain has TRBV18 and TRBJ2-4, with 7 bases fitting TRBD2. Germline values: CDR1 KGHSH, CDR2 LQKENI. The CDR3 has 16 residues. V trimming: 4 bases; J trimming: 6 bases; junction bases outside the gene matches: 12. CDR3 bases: TGTGCCAGCTCACTACACCCCGGGGGGATCGGAAACATTCAGTACTTC. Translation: CASSLHPGGIGNIQYF. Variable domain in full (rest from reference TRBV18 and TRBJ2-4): NAGVMQNPRHLVRRRGQEARLRCSPMKGHSHVYWYRQLPEEGLKFMVYLQKENIIDESGMPKERFSAEFPKEGPSILRIQQVVRGDSAAYFCASSLHPGGIGNIQYFGAGTRLSVL.

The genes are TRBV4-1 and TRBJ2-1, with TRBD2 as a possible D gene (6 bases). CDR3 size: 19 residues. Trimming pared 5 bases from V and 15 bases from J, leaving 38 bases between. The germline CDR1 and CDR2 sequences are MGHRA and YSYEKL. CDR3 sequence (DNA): TGCGCCAGCAGCTCCCACGGCCAGAAAGGGTATTCTAGCGAAACGGGAAGGTTCTTC. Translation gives CASSSHGQKGYSSETGRFF.

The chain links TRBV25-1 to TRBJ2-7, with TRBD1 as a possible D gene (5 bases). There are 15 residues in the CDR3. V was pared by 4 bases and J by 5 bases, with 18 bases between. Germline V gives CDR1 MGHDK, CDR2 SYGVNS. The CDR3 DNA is TGTGCCAGCAGTGGTACGAGGACAACAGTTAACGAGCAGTACTTC. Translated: CASSGTRTTVNEQYF.

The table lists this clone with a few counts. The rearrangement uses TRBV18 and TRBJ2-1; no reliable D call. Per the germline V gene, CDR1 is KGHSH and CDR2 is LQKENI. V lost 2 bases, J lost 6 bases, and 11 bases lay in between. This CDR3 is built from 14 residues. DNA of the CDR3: TGTGCCAGCTCACCATATTCGCAGGTCAATGAGCAGTTCTTC. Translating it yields CASSPYSQVNEQFF.

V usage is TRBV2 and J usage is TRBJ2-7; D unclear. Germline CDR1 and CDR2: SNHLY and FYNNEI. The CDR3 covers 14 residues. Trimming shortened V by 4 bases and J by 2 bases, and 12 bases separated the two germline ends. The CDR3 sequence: CASSVGTATYEQYF. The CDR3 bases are TGTGCCAGCAGTGTAGGTACAGCAACCTACGAGCAGTACTTC.

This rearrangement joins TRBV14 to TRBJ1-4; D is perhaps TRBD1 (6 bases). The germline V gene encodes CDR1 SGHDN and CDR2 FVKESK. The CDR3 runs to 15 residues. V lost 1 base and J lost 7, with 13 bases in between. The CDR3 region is CASSQAAGAGEKLFF. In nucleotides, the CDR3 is TGTGCCAGCAGCCAAGCGGCAGGGGCGGGTGAAAAACTGTTTTTT.

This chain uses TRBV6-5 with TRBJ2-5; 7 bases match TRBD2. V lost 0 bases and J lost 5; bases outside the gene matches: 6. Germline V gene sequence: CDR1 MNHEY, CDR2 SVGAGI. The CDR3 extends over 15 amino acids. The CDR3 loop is CASSYSRGSRETQYF. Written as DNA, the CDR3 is TGTGCCAGCAGTTACTCTCGCGGGAGTAGGGAGACCCAGTACTTC.

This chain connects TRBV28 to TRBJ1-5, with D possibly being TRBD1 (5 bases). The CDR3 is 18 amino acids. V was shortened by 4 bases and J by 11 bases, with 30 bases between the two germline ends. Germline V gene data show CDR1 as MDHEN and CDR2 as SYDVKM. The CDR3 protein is CASSSSPGGGFALESQHF. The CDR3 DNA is TGTGCCAGCAGTTCCAGCCCGGGGGGAGGGTTCGCCTTAGAGTCCCAGCATTTT.

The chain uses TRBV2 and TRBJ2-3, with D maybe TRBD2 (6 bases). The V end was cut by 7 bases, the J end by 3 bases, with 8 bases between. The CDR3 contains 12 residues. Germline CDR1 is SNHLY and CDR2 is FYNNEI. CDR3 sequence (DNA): TGTGCCAGCAAACGGGAGACAGATACGCAGTATTTT. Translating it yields CASKRETDTQYF.

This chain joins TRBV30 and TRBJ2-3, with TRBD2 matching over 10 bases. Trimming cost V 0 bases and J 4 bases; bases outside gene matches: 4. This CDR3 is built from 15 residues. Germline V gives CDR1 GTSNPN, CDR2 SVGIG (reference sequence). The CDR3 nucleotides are TGTGCCTGGAGTGTCCTAGCGGGAGCCGCAGATACGCAGTATTTT. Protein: CAWSVLAGAADTQYF.

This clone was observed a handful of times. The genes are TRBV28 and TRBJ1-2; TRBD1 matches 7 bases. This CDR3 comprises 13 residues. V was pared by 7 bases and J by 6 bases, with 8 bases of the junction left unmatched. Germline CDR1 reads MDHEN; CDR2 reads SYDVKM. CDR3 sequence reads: CASNRDSVDGYTF. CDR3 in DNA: TGTGCCAGCAACCGGGACAGTGTTGATGGCTACACCTTC.

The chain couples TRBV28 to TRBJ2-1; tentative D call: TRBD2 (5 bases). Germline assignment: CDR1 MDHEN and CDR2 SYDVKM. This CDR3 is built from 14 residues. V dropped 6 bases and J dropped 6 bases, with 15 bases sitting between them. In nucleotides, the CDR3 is TGTGCCAGCAGACCGGGATCCTGGGGCAATGAGCAGTTCTTC. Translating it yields CASRPGSWGNEQFF.

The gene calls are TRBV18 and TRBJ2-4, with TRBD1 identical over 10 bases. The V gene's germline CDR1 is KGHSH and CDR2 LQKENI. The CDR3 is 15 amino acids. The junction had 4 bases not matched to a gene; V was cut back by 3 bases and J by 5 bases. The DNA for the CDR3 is TGTGCCAGCTCACCTGGGGGGACAGGGGAAAACATTCAGTACTTC. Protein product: CASSPGGTGENIQYF.

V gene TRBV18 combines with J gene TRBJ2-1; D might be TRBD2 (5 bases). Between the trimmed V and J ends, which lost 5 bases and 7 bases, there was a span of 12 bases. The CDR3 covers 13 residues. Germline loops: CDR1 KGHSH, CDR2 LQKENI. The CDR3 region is CASSLRERNEQFF. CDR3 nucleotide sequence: TGTGCCAGCTCATTACGGGAAAGGAATGAGCAGTTCTTC. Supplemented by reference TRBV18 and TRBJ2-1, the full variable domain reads NAGVMQNPRHLVRRRGQEARLRCSPMKGHSHVYWYRQLPEEGLKFMVYLQKENIIDESGMPKERFSAEFPKEGPSILRIQQVVRGDSAAYFCASSLRERNEQFFGPGTRLTVL.

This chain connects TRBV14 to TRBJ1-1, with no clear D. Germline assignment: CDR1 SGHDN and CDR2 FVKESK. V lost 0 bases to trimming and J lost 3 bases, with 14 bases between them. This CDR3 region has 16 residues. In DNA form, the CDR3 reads TGTGCCAGCAGCCAAGATGTCGGGGTTCTAGACACTGAAGCTTTCTTT. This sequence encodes CASSQDVGVLDTEAFF.

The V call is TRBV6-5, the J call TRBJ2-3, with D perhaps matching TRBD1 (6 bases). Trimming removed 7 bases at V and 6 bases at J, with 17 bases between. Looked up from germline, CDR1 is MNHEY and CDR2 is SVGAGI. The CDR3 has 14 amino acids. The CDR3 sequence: CASTLATGYDTQYF. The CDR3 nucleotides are TGTGCCAGCACCCTCGCGACAGGATATGATACGCAGTATTTT.

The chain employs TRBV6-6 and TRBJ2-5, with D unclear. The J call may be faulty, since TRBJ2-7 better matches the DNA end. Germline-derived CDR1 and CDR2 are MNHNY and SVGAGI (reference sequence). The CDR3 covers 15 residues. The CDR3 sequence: CASSYSMTGSYEQYF. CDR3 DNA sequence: TGTGCCAGCAGTTACTCGATGACTGGCTCCTACGAGCAGTACTTC.

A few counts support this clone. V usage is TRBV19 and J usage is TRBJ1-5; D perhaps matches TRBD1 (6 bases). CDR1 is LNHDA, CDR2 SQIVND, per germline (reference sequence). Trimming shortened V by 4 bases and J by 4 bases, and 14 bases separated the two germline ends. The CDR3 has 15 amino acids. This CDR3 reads CASSKSGVGNQPQHF. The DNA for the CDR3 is TGTGCCAGTAGTAAATCAGGGGTCGGTAATCAGCCCCAGCATTTT.

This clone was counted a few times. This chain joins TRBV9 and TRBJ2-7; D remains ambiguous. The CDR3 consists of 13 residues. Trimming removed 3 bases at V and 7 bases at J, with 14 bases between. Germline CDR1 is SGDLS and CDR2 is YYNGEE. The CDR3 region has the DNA TGTGCCAGCAGCGCCGACGACACGTATGAGCAGTACTTC. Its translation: CASSADDTYEQYF.